This T cell receptor (beta chain) is drawn from a study of cytomegalovirus exposure and HLA in healthy donors. This clone was detected once. The study ran its PCR with 60 Vbeta and 13 Jbeta primers. Clones were read by immunoSEQ multiplex PCR, and TCRdb kept only the in-frame ones, dropping some. This sample has some 200,000 clones; 82% occur once, and the top ten carry around 2.7%. J was trimmed by 8 bases and V by 0 bases; bases with no gene match: 6. Germline V CDR1 and CDR2: SGHDT, YYEEEE. This CDR3 is 14 amino acids long. This rearrangement joins TRBV5-6 to TRBJ1-2, with 8 bases identical to TRBD1. Sample: PBMCs. This TCR derives from a woman aged 40 to 49 in good health and CMV-seronegative. CDR3 sequence reads: CASSLAGGLGGYTF. For the CDR3, the DNA is TGTGCCAGCAGCTTGGCAGGGGGCTTGGGGGGCTACACCTTC.